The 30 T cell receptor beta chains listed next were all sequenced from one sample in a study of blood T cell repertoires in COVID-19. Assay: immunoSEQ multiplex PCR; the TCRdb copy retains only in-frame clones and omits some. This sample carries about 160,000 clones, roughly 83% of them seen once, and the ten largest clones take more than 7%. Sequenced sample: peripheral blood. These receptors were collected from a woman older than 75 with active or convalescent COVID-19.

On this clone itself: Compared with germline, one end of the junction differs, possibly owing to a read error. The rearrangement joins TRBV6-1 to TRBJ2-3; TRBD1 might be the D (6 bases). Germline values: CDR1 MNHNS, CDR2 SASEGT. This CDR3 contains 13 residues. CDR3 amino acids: CASIEGQTDTQYF. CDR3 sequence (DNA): TGTGCCAGCATTGAAGGACAGACAGATACGCAGTATTTT.

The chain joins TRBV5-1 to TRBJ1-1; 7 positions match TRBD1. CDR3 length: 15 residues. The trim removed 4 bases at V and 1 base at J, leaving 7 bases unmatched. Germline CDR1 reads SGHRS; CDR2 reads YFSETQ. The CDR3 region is CASSARQGTNTEAFF. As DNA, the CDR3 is TGCGCCAGCAGCGCCCGACAGGGCACGAACACTGAAGCTTTCTTT.

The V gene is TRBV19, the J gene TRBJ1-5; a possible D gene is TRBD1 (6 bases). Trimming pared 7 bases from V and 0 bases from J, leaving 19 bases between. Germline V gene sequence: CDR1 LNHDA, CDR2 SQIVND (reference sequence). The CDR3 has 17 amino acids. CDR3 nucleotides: TGTGCCAGTACCGCTGACAGGCGGCTTTATAGCAATCAGCCCCAGCATTTT. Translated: CASTADRRLYSNQPQHF.

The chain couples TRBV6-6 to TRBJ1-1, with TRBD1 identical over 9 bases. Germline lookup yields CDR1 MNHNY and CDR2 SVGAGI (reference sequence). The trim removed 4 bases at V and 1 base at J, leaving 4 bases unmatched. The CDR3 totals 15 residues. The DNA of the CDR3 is TGTGCCAGCAGTTCGGACAGGGGTTCGAACACTGAAGCTTTCTTT. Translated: CASSSDRGSNTEAFF.

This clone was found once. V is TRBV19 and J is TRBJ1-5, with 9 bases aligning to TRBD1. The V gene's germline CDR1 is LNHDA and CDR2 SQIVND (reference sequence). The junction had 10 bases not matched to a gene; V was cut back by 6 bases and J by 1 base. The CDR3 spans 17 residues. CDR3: CASRLGQGTGSNQPQHF. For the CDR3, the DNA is TGTGCCAGTAGGTTAGGACAGGGGACAGGGAGCAATCAGCCCCAGCATTTT.

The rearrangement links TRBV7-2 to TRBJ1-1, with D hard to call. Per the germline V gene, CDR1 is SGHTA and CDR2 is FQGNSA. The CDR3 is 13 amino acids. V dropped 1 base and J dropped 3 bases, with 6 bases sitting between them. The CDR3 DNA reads TGTGCCAGCAGCTTAGTCCGGGACACTGAAGCTTTCTTT. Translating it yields CASSLVRDTEAFF.

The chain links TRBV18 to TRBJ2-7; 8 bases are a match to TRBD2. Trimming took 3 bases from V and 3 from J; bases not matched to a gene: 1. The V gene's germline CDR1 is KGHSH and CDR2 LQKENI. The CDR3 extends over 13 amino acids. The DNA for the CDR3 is TGTGCCAGCTCACCCGGGAGGGTCTACGAGCAGTACTTC. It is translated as CASSPGRVYEQYF. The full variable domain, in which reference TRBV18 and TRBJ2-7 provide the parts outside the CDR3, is NAGVMQNPRHLVRRRGQEARLRCSPMKGHSHVYWYRQLPEEGLKFMVYLQKENIIDESGMPKERFSAEFPKEGPSILRIQQVVRGDSAAYFCASSPGRVYEQYFGPGTRLTVT.

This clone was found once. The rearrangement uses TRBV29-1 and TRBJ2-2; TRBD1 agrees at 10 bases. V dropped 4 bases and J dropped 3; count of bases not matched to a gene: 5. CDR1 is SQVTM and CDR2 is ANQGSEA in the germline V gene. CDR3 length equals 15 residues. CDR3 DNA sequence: TGCAGCGTTGTTCGGGACAGGGGCCACACCGGGGAGCTGTTTTTT. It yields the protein CSVVRDRGHTGELFF.

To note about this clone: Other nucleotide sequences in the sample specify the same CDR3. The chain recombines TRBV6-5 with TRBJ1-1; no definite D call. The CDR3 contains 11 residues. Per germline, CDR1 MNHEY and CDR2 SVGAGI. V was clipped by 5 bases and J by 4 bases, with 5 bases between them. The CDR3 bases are TGTGCCAGCAGTCGGGGCACTGAAGCTTTCTTT. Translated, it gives CASSRGTEAFF.

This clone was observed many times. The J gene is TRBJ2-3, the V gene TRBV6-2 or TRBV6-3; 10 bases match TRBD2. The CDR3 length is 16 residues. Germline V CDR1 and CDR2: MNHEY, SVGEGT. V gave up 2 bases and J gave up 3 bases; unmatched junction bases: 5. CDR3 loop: CASSYRGTSATDTQYF. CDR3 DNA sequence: TGTGCCAGCAGTTACCGAGGGACTAGCGCTACAGATACGCAGTATTTT.

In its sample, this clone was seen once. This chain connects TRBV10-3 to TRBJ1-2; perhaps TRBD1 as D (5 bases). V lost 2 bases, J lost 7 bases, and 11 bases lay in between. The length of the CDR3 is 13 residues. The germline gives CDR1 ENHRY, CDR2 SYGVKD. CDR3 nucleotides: TGTGCCATCAGTGAGGATATGGGGGGTGGCTACACCTTC. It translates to CAISEDMGGGYTF.

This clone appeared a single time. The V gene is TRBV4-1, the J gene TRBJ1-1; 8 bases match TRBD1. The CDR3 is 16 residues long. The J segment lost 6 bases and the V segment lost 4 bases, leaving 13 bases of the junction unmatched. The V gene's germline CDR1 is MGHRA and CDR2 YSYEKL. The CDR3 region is CASSPGGGRGRSEAFF. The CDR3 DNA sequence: TGCGCCAGCAGCCCCGGCGGGGGCAGGGGGCGTTCTGAAGCTTTCTTT.

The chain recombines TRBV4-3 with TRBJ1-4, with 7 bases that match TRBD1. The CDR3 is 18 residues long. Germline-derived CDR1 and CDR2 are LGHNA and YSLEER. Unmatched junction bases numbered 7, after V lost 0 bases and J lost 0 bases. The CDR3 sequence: CASSQDLDRATTNEKLFF. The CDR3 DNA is TGCGCCAGCAGCCAAGATTTAGACAGGGCCACAACTAATGAAAAACTGTTTTTT.

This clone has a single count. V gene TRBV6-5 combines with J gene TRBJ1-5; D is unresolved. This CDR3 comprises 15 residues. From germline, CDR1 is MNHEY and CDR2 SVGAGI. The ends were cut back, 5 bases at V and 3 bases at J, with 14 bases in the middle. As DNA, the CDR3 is TGTGCCAGCAGTCCCTTAGGTTGGGCCAATCAGCCCCAGCATTTT. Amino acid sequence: CASSPLGWANQPQHF.

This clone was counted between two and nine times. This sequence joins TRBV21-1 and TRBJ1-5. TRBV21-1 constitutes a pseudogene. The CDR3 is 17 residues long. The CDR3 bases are TGTGCCAGCAGCAAAGTGTCGACGGACTATAGCAATCAGCCCCAGCATTTT. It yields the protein CASSKVSTDYSNQPQHF.

Written as DNA, the CDR3 is TGTGCCAGCTCACCACAGGGGTTCGACACTGAAGCTTTCTTT. This sequence encodes CASSPQGFDTEAFF. The rearrangement links TRBV18 to TRBJ1-1; D is possibly TRBD1 (5 bases). Germline values: CDR1 KGHSH, CDR2 LQKENI. The CDR3 spans 14 residues. The V end was cut by 1 base, the J end by 3 bases, with 9 bases between. Together with reference TRBV18 and TRBJ1-1, the CDR3 gives the full variable domain: NAGVMQNPRHLVRRRGQEARLRCSPMKGHSHVYWYRQLPEEGLKFMVYLQKENIIDESGMPKERFSAEFPKEGPSILRIQQVVRGDSAAYFCASSPQGFDTEAFFGQGTRLTVV.

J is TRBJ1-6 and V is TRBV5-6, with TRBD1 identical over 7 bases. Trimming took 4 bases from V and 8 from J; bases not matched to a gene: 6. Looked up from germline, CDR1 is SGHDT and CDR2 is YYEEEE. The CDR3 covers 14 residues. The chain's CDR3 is CASSPIGQDSPLHF. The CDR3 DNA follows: TGTGCCAGCAGCCCGATCGGACAGGATTCACCCCTCCACTTT.

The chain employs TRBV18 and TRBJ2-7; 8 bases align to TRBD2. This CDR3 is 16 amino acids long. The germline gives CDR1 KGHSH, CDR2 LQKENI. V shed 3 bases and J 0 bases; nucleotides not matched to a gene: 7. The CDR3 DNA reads TGTGCCAGCTCACCTCAAGCGGGGGCGGTCTCCTACGAGCAGTACTTC. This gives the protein CASSPQAGAVSYEQYF.

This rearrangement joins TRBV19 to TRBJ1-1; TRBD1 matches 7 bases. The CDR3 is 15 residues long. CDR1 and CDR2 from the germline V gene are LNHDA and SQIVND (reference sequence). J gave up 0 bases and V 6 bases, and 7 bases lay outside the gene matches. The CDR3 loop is CASRKRGQLNTEAFF. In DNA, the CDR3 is TGTGCCAGTAGGAAACGGGGACAGTTGAACACTGAAGCTTTCTTT.

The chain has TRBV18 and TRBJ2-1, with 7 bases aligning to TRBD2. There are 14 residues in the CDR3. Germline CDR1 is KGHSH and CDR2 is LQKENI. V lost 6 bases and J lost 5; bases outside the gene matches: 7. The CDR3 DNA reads TGTGCCAGCTCCCCGCAGCGGGGAAACAATGAGCAGTTCTTC. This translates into CASSPQRGNNEQFF.

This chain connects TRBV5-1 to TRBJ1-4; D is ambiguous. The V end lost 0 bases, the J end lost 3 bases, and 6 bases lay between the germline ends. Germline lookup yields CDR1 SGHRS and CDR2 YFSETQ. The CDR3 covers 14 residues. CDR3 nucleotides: TGCGCCAGCAGCTTGGTACCGGCTAATGAAAAACTGTTTTTT. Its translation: CASSLVPANEKLFF.

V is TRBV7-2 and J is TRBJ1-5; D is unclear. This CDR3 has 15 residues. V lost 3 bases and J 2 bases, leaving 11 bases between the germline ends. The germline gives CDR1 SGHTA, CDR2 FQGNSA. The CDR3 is CASSFGSVGNQPQHF. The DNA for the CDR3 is TGTGCCAGCAGCTTCGGGAGTGTGGGCAATCAGCCCCAGCATTTT.

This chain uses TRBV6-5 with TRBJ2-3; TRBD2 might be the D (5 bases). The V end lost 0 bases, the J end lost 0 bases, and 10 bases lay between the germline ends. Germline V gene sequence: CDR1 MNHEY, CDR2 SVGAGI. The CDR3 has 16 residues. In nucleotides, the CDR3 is TGTGCCAGCAGTTACTCAAGGACGGGAAGCACAGATACGCAGTATTTT. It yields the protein CASSYSRTGSTDTQYF.

The CDR3 is CASSSLLAGGLENIQYF. DNA for the CDR3: TGTGCCAGCAGCTCCCTGCTAGCGGGGGGGCTTGAAAACATTCAGTACTTC. V gene TRBV11-3 combines with J gene TRBJ2-4; TRBD2 agrees at 12 bases. Germline loops: CDR1 SGHNT, CDR2 YENEEA. CDR3 length: 17 amino acids. The ends lost 4 bases at V and 5 bases at J; junction bases unmatched: 9.

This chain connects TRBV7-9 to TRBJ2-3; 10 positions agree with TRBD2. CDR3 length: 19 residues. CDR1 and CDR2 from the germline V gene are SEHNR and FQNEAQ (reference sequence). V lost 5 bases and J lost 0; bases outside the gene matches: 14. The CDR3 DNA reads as TGTGCCAGCAGCCCAGGGGGGTCTAGCGGGGGCCGGAGCACAGATACGCAGTATTTT. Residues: CASSPGGSSGGRSTDTQYF.

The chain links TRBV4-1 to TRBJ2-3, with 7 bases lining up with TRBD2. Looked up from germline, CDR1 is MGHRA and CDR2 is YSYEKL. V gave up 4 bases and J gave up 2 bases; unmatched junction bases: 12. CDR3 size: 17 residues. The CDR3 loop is CASSLEILAQSTDTQYF. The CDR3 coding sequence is TGCGCCAGCAGCCTAGAGATACTAGCGCAATCCACAGATACGCAGTATTTT.

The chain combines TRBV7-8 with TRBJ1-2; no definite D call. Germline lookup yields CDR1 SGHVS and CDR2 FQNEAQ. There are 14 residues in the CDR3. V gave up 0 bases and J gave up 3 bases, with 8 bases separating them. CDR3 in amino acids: CASSLATEYYGYTF. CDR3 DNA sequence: TGTGCCAGCAGCTTAGCGACTGAGTACTATGGCTACACCTTC.

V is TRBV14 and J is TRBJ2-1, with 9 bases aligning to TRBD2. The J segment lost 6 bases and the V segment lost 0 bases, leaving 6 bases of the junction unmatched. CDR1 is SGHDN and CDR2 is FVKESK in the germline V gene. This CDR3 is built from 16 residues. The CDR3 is CASSQDWVAGVNEQFF. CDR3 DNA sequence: TGTGCCAGCAGCCAAGACTGGGTAGCGGGGGTCAATGAGCAGTTCTTC.

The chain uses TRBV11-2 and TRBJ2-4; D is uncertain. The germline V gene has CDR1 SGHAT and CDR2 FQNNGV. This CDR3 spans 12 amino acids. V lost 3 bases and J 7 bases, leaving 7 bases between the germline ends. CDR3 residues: CASSLAPNIQYF. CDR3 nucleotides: TGTGCCAGCAGCTTGGCCCCGAACATTCAGTACTTC.

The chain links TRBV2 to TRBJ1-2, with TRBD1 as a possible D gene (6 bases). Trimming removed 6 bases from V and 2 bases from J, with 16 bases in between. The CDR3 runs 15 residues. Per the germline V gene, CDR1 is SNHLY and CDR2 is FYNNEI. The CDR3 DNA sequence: TGTGCCAGCAGCATACGACAGGTTAAGAACTATGGCTACACCTTC. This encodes CASSIRQVKNYGYTF. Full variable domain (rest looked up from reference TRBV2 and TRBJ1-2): EPEVTQTPSHQVTQMGQEVILRCVPISNHLYFYWYRQILGQKVEFLVSFYNNEISEKSEIFDDQFSVERPDGSNFTLKIRSTKLEDSAMYFCASSIRQVKNYGYTFGSGTRLTVV.